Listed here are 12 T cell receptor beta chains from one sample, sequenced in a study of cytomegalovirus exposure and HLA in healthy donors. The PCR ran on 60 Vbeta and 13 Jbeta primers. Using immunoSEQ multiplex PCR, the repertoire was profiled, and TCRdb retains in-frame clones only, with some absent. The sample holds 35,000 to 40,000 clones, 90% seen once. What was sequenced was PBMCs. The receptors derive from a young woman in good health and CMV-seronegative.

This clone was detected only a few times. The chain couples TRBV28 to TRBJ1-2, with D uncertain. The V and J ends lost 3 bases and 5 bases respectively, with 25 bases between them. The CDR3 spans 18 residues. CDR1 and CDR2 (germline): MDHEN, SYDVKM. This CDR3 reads CASSFRGKGRGGLYGYTF. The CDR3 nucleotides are TGTGCCAGCAGTTTCCGAGGGAAAGGAAGAGGCGGATTGTATGGCTACACCTTC.

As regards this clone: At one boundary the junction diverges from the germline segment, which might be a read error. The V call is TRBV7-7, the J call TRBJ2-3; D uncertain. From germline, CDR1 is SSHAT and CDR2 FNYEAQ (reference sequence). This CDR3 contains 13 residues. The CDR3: CASSSRRADTQYF. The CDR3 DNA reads TGTGCTAGCAGCTCCCGGAGAGCAGATACGCAGTATTTT.

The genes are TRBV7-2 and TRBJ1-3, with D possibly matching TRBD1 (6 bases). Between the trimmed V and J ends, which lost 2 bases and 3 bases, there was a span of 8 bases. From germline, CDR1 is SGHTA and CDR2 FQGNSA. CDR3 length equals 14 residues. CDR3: CASSLSRGGNTIYF. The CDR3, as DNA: TGTGCCAGCAGCTTAAGCAGGGGTGGAAACACCATATATTTT.

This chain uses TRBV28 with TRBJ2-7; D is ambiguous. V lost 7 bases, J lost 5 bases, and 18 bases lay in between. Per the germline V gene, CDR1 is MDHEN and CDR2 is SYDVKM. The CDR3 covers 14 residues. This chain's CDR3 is CASTPPGNLNEQYF. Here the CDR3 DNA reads TGTGCCAGCACTCCCCCAGGTAACTTAAACGAGCAGTACTTC.

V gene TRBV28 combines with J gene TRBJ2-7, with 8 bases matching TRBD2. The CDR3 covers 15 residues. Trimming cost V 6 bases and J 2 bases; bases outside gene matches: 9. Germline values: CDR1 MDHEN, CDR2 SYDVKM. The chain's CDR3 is CASRLTSGVTYEQYF. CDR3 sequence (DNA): TGTGCCAGCAGGCTAACTAGCGGCGTTACCTACGAGCAGTACTTC.

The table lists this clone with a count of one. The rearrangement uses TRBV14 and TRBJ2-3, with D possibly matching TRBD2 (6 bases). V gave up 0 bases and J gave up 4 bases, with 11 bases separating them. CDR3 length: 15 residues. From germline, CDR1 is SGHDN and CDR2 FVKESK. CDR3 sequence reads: CASSQDRRGADTQYF. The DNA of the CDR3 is TGTGCCAGCAGCCAAGATCGGCGGGGCGCAGATACGCAGTATTTT.

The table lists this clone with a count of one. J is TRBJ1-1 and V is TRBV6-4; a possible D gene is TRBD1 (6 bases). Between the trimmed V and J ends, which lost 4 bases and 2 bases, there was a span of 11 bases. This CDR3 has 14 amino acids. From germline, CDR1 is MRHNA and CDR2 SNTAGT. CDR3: CASSADRLNTEAFF. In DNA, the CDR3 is TGTGCCAGCAGTGCTGACAGGTTAAACACTGAAGCTTTCTTT.

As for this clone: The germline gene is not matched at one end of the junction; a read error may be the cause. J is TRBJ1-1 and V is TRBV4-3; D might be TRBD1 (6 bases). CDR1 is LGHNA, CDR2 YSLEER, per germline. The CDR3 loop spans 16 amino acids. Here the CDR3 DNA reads TGCGCCAGCAACCAAGCCCGGGGGGCGCGGAGCACTGAAGCTTTCTTT. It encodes CASNQARGARSTEAFF.

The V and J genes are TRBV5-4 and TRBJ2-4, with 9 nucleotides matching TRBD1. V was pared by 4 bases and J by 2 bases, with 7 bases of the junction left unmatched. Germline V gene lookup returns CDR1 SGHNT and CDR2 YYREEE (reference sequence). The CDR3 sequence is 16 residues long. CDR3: CASSLTGGATKNIQYF. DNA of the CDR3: TGTGCCAGCAGCCTAACAGGGGGCGCGACCAAAAACATTCAGTACTTC.

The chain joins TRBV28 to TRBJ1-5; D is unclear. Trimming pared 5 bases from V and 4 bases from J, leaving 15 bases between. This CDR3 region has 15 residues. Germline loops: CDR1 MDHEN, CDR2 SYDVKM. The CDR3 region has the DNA TGTGCCAGCAGTCCCCCGGGTAGACCAAATCAGCCCCAGCATTTT. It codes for CASSPPGRPNQPQHF. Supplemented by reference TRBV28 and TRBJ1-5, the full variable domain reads DVKVTQSSRYLVKRTGEKVFLECVQDMDHENMFWYRQDPGLGLRLIYFSYDVKMKEKGDIPEGYSVSREKKERFSLILESASTNQTSMYLCASSPPGRPNQPQHFGDGTRLSIL.

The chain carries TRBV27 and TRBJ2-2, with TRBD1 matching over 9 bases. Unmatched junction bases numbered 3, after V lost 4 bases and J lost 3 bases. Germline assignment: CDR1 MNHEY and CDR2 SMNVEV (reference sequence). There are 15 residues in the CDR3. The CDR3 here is CASSSGDRDTGELFF. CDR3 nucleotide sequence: TGTGCCAGCAGTTCTGGGGACAGGGACACCGGGGAGCTGTTTTTT.

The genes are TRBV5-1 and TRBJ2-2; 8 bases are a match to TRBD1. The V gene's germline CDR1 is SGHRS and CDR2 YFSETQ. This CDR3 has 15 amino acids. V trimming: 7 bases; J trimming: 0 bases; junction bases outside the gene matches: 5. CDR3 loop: CASGATGANTGELFF. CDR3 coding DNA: TGCGCCAGCGGGGCGACAGGGGCGAACACCGGGGAGCTGTTTTTT.